This record concerns one T cell receptor beta chain sequence. An end of the junction does not agree with germline; a read error may underlie this. The entry originates in a study of cytomegalovirus exposure and HLA in healthy donors. Clones were read by immunoSEQ multiplex PCR, and TCRdb kept only the in-frame ones, dropping some. The data show 200,000 to 250,000 clones, 80% to 85% seen once. The CDR3 has 13 residues. Germline values: CDR1 SGHTA, CDR2 FQGNSA. The rearrangement links TRBV7-2 to TRBJ2-3; TRBD2 is a possible D gene (7 bases). The clonotype was recovered from a woman aged 25 to 39 in good health and CMV-seropositive. The material sequenced was PBMCs. The CDR3 is CAGSGRGLDTQYF. The CDR3 DNA sequence: TGCGCTGGAAGTGGGAGGGGGTTGGATACGCAGTATTTT.